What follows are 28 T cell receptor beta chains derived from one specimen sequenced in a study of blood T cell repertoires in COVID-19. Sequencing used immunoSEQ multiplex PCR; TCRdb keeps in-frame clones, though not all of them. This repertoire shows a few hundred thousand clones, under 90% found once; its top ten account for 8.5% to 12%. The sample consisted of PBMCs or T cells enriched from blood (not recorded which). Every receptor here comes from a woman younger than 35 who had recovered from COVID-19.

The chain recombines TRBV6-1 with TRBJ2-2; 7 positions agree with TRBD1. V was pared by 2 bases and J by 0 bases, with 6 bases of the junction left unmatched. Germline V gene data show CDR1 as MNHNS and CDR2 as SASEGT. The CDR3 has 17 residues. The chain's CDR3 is CASSENSGTANTGELFF. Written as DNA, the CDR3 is TGTGCCAGCAGTGAAAACTCCGGGACAGCGAACACCGGGGAGCTGTTTTTT.

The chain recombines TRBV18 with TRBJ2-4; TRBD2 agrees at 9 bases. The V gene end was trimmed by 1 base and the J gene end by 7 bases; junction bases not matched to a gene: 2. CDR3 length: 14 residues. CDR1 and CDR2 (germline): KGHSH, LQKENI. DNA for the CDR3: TGTGCCAGCTCACCACGAGCGGGGGGCAACATTCAGTACTTC. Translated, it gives CASSPRAGGNIQYF.

The CDR3 DNA reads TGCAGCATTCCCGGTGAGGGAGAGCAGTACTTC. This sequence encodes CSIPGEGEQYF. V and J are TRBV29-1 and TRBJ2-7; possible D gene TRBD2, 5 bases. V lost 8 bases and J lost 7, with 15 bases in between. Germline-derived CDR1 and CDR2 are SQVTM and ANQGSEA. This CDR3 contains 11 residues.

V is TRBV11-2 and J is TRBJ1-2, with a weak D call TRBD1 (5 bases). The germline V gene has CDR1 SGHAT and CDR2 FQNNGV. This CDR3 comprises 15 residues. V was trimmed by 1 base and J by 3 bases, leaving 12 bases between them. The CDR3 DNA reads TGTGCCAGCAGCTTAGCTCCGGGACTGCACTATGGCTACACCTTC. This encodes CASSLAPGLHYGYTF. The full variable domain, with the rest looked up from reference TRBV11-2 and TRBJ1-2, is EAGVAQSPRYKIIEKRQSVAFWCNPISGHATLYWYQQILGQGPKLLIQFQNNGVVDDSQLPKDRFSAERLKGVDSTLKIQPAKLEDSAVYLCASSLAPGLHYGYTFGSGTRLTVV.

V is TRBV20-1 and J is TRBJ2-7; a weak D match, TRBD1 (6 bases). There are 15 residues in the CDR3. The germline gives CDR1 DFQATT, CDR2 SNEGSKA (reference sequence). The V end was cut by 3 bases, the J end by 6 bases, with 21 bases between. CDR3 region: CSASTSGDRGREQYF. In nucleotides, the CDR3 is TGCAGTGCTAGTACGTCAGGGGATAGAGGTCGCGAGCAGTACTTC.

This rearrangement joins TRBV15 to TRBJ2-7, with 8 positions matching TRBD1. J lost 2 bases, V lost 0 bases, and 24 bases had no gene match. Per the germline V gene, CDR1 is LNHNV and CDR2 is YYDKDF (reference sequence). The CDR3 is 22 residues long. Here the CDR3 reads CATSRELGTGTGGGTNAYEQYF. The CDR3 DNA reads TGTGCCACCAGCAGAGAATTGGGTACTGGGACAGGAGGGGGAACGAACGCCTACGAGCAGTACTTC.

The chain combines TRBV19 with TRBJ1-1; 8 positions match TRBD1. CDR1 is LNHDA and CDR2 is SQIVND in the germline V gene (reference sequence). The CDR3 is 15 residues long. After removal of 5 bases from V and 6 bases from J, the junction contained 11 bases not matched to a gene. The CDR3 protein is CASSPPLDRAAEAFF. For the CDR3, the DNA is TGTGCCAGTAGTCCCCCCTTGGACAGGGCCGCTGAAGCTTTCTTT.

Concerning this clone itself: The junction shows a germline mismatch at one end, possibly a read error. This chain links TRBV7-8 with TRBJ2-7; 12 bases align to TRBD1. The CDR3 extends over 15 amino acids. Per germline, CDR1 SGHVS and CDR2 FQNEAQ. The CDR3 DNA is TGTGCCAGCAGCATAGCCGGGACAGGGGGCGGCGAGCAGTACTTC. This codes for CASSIAGTGGGEQYF.

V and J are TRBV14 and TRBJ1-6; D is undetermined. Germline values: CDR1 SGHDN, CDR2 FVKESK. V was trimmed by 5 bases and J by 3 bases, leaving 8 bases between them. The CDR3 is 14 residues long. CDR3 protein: CASSRRSYNSPLHF. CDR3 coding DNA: TGTGCCAGCAGCAGAAGGAGCTATAATTCACCCCTCCACTTT.

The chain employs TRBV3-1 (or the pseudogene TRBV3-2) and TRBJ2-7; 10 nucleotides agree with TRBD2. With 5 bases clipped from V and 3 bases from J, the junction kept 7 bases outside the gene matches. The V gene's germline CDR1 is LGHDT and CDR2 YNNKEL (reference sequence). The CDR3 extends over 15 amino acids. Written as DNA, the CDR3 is TGTGCCAGCAGCAACGGACTAGCGGTTAGCTACGAGCAGTACTTC. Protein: CASSNGLAVSYEQYF.

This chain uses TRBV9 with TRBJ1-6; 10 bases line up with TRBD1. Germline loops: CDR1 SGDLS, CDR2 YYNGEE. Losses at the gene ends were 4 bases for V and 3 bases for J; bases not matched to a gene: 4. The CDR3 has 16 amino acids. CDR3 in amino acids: CASSLRDRGYNSPLHF. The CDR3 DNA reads TGTGCCAGCAGCCTCCGGGACAGGGGCTATAATTCACCCCTCCACTTT.

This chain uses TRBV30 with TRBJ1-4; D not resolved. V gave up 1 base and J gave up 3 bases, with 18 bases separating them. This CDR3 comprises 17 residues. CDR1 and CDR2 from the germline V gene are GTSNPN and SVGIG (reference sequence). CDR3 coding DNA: TGTGCCTGGAGTGCTAGACCCCGCACAAGAGCTAATGAAAAACTGTTTTTT. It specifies CAWSARPRTRANEKLFF.

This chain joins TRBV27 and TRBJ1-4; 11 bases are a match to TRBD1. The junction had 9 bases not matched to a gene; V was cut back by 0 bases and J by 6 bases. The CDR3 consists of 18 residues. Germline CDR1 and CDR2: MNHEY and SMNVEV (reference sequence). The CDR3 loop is CASSLSPGQGDDDEKLFF. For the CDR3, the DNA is TGTGCCAGCAGTTTATCCCCGGGACAGGGGGACGATGATGAAAAACTGTTTTTT.

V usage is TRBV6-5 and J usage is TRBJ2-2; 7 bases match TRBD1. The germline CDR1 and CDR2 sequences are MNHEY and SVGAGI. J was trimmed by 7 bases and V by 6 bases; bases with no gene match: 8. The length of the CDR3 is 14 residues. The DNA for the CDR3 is TGTGCCAGCAGCGGGACAGCTGGGGGCGGGGAGCTGTTTTTT. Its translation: CASSGTAGGGELFF.

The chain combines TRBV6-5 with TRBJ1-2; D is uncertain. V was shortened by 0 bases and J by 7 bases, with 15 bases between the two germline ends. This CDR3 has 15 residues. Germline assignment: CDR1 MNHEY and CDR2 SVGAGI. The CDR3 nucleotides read TGTGCCAGCAGTTACTCGGGTCCGGGTTTCGGTGGCTACACCTTC. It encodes CASSYSGPGFGGYTF.

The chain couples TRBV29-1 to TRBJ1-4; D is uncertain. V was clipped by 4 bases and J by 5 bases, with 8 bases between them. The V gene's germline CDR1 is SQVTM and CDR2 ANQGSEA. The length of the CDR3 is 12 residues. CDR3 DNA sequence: TGCAGCGTTGGTAGCAGCAATGAAAAACTGTTTTTT. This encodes CSVGSSNEKLFF.

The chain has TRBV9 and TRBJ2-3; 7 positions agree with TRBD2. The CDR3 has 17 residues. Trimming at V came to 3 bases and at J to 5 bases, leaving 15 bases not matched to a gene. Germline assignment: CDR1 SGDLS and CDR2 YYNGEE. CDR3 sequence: CASSAPDEGGSEDTQYF. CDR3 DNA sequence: TGTGCCAGCAGCGCCCCGGACGAGGGAGGGTCGGAAGATACGCAGTATTTT.

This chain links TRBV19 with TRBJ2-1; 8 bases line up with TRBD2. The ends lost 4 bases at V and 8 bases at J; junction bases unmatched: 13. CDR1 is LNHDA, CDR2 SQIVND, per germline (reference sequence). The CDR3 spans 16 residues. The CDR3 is CASSTLETGGQDEQFF. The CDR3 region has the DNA TGTGCCAGTAGTACCCTTGAAACGGGAGGGCAGGATGAGCAGTTCTTC. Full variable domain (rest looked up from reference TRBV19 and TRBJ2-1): DGGITQSPKYLFRKEGQNVTLSCEQNLNHDAMYWYRQDPGQGLRLIYYSQIVNDFQKGDIAEGYSVSREKKESFPLTVTSAQKNPTAFYLCASSTLETGGQDEQFFGPGTRLTVL.

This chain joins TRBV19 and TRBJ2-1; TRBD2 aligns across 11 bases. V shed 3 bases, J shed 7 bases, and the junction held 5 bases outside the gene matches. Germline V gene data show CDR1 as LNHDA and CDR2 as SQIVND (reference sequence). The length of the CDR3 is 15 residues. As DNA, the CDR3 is TGTGCCAGTAGTATCCTAGCGGGGGGCTCAAATGAGCAGTTCTTC. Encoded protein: CASSILAGGSNEQFF.

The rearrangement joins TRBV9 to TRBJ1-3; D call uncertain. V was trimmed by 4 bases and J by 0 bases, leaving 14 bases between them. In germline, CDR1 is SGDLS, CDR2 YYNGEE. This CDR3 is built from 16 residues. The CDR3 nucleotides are TGTGCCAGCAGCCTAGAAGACTTGAGCTCTGGAAACACCATATATTTT. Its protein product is CASSLEDLSSGNTIYF.

CDR3 in amino acids: CASSYSRADTQYF. CDR3 coding DNA: TGTGCCAGCAGTTACTCGAGGGCAGATACGCAGTATTTT. This sequence joins TRBV6-6 and TRBJ2-3, with a possible D match to TRBD2 (5 bases). V was clipped by 0 bases and J by 4 bases, with 5 bases between them. The CDR3 has 13 amino acids. Per the germline V gene, CDR1 is MNHNY and CDR2 is SVGAGI (reference sequence).

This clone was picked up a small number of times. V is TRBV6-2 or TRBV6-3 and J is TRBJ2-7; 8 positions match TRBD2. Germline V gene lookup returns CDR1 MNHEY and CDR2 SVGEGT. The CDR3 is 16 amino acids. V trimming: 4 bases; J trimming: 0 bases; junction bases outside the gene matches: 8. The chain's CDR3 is CASSFLAGQFSYEQYF. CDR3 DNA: TGTGCCAGCAGTTTCCTAGCGGGCCAATTCTCCTACGAGCAGTACTTC.

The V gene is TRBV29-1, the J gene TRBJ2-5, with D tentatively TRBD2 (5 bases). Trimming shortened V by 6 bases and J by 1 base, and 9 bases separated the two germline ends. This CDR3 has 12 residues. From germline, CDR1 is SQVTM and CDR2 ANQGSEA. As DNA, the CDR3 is TGCAGCGTGAGGGCATTCCAAGAGACCCAGTACTTC. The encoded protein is CSVRAFQETQYF.

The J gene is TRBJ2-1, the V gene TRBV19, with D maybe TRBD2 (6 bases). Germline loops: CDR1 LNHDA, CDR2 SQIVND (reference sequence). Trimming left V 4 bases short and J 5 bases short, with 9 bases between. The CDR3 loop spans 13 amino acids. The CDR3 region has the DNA TGTGCCAGTAGTACTTCGGGGGACAATGAGCAGTTCTTC. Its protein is CASSTSGDNEQFF.

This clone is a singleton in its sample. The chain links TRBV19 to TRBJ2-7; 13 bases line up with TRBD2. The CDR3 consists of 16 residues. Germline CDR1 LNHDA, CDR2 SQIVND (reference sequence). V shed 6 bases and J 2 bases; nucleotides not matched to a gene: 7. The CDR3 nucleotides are TGTGCCAGTAGAGGGACTAGCGGGGCCAAACCCTACGAGCAGTACTTC. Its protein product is CASRGTSGAKPYEQYF.

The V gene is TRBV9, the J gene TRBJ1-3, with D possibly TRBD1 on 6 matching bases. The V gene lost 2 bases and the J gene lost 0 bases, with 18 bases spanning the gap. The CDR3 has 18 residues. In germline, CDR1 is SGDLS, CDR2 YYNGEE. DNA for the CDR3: TGTGCCAGCAGCGTGAGCGCGTCCGGACAGAGCTCTGGAAACACCATATATTTT. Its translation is CASSVSASGQSSGNTIYF.

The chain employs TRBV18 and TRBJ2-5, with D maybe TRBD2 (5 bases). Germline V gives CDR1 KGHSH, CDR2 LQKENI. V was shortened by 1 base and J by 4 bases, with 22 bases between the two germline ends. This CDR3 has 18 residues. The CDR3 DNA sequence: TGTGCCAGCTCACCACGGTCACTAGACGATGTGGGTGGAGAGACCCAGTACTTC. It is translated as CASSPRSLDDVGGETQYF.

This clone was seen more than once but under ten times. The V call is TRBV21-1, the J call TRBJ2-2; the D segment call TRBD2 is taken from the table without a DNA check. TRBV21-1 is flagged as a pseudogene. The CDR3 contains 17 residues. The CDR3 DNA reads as TGTGCCAGCAGCAACATGCTAGCGGGACCCCGCACCGGGGAGCTGTTTTTT. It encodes CASSNMLAGPRTGELFF.